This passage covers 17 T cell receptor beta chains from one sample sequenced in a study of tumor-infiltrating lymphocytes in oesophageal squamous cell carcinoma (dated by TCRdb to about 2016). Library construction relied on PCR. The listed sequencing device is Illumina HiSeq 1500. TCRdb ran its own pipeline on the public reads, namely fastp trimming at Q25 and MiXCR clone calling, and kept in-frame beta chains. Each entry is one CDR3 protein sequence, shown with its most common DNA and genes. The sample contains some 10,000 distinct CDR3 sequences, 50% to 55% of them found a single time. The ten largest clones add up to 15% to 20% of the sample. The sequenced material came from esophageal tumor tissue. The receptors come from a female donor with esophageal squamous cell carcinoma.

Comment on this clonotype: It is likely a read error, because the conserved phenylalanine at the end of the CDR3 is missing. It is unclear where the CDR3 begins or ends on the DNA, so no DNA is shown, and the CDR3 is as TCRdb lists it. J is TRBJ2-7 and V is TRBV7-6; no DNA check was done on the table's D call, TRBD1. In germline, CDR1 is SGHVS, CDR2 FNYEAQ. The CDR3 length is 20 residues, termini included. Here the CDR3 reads CASSWDSLERLLYNEQFFGS.

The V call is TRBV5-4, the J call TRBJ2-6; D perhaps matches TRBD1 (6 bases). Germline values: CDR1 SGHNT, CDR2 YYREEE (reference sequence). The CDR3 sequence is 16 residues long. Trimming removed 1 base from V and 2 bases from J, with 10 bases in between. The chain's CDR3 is CASSLFQGTGANVLTF. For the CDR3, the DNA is TGTGCCAGCAGCTTGTTTCAGGGGACTGGGGCCAACGTCCTGACTTTC. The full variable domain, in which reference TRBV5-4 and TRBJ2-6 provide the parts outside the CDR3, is ETGVTQSPTHLIKTRGQQVTLRCSSQSGHNTVSWYQQALGQGPQFIFQYYREEENGRGNFPPRFSGLQFPNYSSELNVNALELDDSALYLCASSLFQGTGANVLTFGAGSRLTVL.

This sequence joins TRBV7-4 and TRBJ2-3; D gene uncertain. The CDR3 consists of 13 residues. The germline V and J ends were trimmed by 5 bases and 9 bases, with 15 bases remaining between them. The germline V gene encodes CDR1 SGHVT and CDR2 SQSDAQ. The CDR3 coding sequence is TGTGCCAGCAGCGTATTGACCGAAGTGACGCAGTATTTT. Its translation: CASSVLTEVTQYF.

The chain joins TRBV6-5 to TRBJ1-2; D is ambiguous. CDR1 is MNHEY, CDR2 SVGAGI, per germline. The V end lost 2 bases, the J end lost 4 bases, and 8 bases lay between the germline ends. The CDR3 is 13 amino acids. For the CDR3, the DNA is TGTGCCAGCAGTTACGCCCGAGGCTATGGCTACACCTTC. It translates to CASSYARGYGYTF.

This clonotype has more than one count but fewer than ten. The CDR3 protein is CASIDSSTDTQYF. The DNA for the CDR3 is TGTGCCAGCATCGACAGTAGCACAGATACGCAGTATTTT. The V and J genes are TRBV28 and TRBJ2-3, with D maybe TRBD1 (5 bases). V was pared by 7 bases and J by 0 bases, with 8 bases between. This CDR3 is built from 13 residues. Germline lookup yields CDR1 MDHEN and CDR2 SYDVKM.

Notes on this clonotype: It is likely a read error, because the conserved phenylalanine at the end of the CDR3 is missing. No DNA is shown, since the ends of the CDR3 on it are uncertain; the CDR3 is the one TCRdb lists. CDR3 loop: CASSSGLAGGNEQFFGP. The V gene is TRBV11-3, the J gene TRBJ2-4; the table's D call of TRBD2 was not tested on the DNA. Germline loops: CDR1 SGHNT, CDR2 YENEEA. Including both end residues, the CDR3 is 17 amino acids long.

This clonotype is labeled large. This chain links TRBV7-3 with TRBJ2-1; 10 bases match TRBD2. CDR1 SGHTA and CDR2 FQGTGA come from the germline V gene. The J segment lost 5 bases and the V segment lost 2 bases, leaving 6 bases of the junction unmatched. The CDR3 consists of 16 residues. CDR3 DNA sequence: TGTGCCAGCAGCTTAGGATCTAGCGGGGGACACAATGAGCAGTTCTTC. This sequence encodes CASSLGSSGGHNEQFF.

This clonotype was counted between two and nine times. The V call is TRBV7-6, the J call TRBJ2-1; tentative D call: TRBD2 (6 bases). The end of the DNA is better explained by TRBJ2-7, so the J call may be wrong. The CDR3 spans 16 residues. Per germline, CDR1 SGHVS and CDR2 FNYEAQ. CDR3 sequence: CASSPIYAGGRNEQYF. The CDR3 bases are TGTGCCAGCAGCCCTATTTATGCCGGGGGTCGTAATGAGCAGTACTTC.

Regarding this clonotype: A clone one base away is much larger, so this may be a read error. The CDR3 sequence: CASSKRNPGEQYF. The CDR3 DNA reads TGTGCCAGCAGCAAACGGAATCCCGGGGAGCAGTACTTC. V gene TRBV7-6 combines with J gene TRBJ2-3; no clear D. TRBJ2-7 matches the DNA end more closely, so the J call is doubtful. The germline gives CDR1 SGHVS, CDR2 FNYEAQ. This CDR3 is 13 amino acids long.

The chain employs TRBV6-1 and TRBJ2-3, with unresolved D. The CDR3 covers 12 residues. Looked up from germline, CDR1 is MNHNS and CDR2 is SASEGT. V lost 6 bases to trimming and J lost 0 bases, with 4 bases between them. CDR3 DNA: TGTGCCAGCAGCCGTAGCACAGATACGCAGTATTTT. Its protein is CASSRSTDTQYF.

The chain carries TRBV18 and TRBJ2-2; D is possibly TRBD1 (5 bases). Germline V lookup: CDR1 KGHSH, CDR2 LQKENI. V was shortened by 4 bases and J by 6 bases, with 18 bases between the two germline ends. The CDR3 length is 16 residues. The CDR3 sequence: CASSLKGTGYPGELFF. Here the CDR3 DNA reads TGTGCCAGCTCACTCAAGGGCACAGGCTACCCCGGGGAGCTGTTTTTT.

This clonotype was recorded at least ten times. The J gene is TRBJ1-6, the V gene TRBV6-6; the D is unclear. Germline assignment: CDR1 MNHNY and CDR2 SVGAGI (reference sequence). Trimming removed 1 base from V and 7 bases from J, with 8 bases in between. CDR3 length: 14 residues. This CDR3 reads CASSYWTPNSPLHF. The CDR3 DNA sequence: TGTGCCAGCAGTTACTGGACGCCCAATTCACCCCTCCACTTT.

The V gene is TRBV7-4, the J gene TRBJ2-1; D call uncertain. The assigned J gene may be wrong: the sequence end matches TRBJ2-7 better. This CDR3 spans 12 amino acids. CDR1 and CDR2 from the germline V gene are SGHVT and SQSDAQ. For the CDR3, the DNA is TGTGCCAGCAGCTTAGTAGGATACGAGCAGTACTTC. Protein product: CASSLVGYEQYF.

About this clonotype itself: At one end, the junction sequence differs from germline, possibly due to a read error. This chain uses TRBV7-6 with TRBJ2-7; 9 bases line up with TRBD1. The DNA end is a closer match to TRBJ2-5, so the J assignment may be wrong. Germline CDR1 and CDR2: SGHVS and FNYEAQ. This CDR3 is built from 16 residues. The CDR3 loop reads CASSLEGRTGVETQYF. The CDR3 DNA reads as TGTGCTAGCAGCTTAGAAGGGCGGACAGGGGTAGAGACCCAGTACTTC.

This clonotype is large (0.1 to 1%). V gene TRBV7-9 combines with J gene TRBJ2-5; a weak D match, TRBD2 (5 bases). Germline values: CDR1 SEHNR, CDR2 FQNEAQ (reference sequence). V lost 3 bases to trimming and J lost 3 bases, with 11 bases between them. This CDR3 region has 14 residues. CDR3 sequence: CASSFYRDKETQYF. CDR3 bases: TGTGCCAGCAGCTTCTACCGGGATAAAGAGACCCAGTACTTC. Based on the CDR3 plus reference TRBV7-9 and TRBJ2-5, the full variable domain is DTGVSQNPRHKITKRGQNVTFRCDPISEHNRLYWYRQTLGQGPEFLTYFQNEAQLEKSRLLSDRFSAERPKGSFSTLEIQRTEQGDSAMYLCASSFYRDKETQYFGPGTRLLVL.

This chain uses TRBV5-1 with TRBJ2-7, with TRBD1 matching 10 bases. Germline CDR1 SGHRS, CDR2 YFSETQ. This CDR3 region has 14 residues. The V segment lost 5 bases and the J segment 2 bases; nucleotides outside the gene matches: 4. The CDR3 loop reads CASRPDRGAYEQYF. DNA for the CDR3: TGCGCCAGCAGGCCGGACAGGGGGGCCTACGAGCAGTACTTC. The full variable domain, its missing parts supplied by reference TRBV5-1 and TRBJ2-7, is KAGVTQTPRYLIKTRGQQVTLSCSPISGHRSVSWYQQTPGQGLQFLFEYFSETQRNKGNFPGRFSGRQFSNSRSEMNVSTLELGDSALYLCASRPDRGAYEQYFGPGTRLTVT.

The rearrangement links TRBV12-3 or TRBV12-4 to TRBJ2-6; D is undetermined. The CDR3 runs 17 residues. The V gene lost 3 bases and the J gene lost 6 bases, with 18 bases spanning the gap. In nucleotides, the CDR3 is TGTGCCAGCAGTTTCTTGGGAACGACGGTGCTGGCCAACGTCCTGACTTTC. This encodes CASSFLGTTVLANVLTF.